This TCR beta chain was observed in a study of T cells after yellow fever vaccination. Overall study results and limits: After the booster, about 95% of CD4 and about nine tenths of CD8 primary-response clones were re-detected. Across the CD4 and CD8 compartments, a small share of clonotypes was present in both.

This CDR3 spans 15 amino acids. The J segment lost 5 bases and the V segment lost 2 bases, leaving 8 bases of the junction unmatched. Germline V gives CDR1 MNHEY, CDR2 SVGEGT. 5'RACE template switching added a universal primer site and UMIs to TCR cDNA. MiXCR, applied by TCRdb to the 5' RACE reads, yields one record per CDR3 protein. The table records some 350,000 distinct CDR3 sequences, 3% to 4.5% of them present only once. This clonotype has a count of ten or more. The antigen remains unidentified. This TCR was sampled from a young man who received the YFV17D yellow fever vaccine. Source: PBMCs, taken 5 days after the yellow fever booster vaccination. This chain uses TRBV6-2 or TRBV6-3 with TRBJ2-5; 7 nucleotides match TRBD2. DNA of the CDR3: TGTGCCAGCAGTTACCCCTGGGGAGGGGAGGAGACCCAGTACTTC. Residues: CASSYPWGGEETQYF.